This is a list of T cell receptor beta chains from one sample in a study of cytomegalovirus exposure and HLA in healthy donors. Method: immunoSEQ multiplex PCR; TCRdb's copy keeps in-frame clones and lacks some. The sample records under 300,000 clones, 70% to 90% being singletons. The sequencing input was PBMCs. The receptors derive from a middle-aged man in good health and CMV-seropositive. CDR3s include the opening cysteine and the closing phenylalanine or tryptophan. A D gene is named only where the DNA matches it firmly. Part of the rows lack a size; the others show once, few, many or a class for expanded clones.

v_gene	d_gene	abundance	len	j_gene	CDR3aa	CDR3nt
TRBV19	TRBD1	-	13	TRBJ2-7	CASSTRQGEEQYF	TGTGCCAGTAGTACCCGACAGGGCGAAGAGCAGTACTTC
TRBV4-1	TRBD2	-	16	TRBJ2-1	CASSILAGDSYNEQFF	TGCGCCAGCAGTATACTAGCGGGAGACTCCTACAATGAGCAGTTCTTC
TRBV2	-	-	13	TRBJ1-1	CASSVPGELVAFF	TGTGCCAGCAGTGTCCCAGGGGAGTTGGTGGCTTTCTTT
TRBV6-6	-	-	15	TRBJ1-4	CASSPLQGRSEKLFF	TGTGCCAGCAGCCCTCTACAGGGCAGGAGCGAAAAACTGTTTTTT
TRBV5-4	TRBD1	-	14	TRBJ1-1	CASSPDRGLREAFF	TGTGCCAGCAGCCCGGACAGGGGGCTCCGGGAAGCTTTCTTT
TRBV28	TRBD1	-	15	TRBJ1-2	CASSQTGTGTHGYTF	TGTGCCAGCAGCCAAACCGGGACAGGGACTCATGGCTACACCTTC
TRBV30	-	-	14	TRBJ1-1	CAWSGGLRDTEAFF	TGTGCCTGGAGTGGAGGGCTGAGGGACACTGAAGCTTTCTTT
TRBV6-5	-	-	16	TRBJ2-3	CASSSPAYPISDTQYF	TGTGCCAGCAGTTCCCCAGCGTACCCTATCTCAGATACGCAGTATTTT
TRBV5-1	TRBD2	-	16	TRBJ2-7	CASSSDMMTSPYEQYF	TGCGCCAGCAGCTCAGACATGATGACTAGCCCCTACGAGCAGTACTTC
TRBV29-1	TRBD1	-	14	TRBJ2-2	CSVEEATGTGELFF	TGCAGCGTTGAAGAGGCGACAGGGACCGGGGAGCTGTTTTTT
TRBV14	-	-	16	TRBJ2-3	CASSQELSHSTDTQYF	TGTGCCAGCAGCCAAGAACTCTCCCATAGCACAGATACGCAGTATTTT
TRBV19	TRBD1	-	14	TRBJ1-5	CASSLQGGNQPQHF	TGTGCCAGTAGTCTGCAGGGGGGCAATCAGCCCCAGCATTTT
TRBV28	-	-	12	TRBJ1-2	CASSLPQDGYTF	TGTGCCAGCAGTTTACCCCAGGATGGCTACACCTTC
TRBV5-1	-	few	14	TRBJ1-1	CASSLGTRSTEAFF	TGCGCCAGCAGCCTAGGGACACGGTCGACTGAAGCTTTCTTT
TRBV4-2	-	-	16	TRBJ2-7	CASSPEGGGYSYEQYF	TGTGCCAGCAGCCCGGAGGGAGGGGGATACTCCTACGAGCAGTACTTC
TRBV7-3	TRBD2	-	17	TRBJ2-1	CASSLRPSGPQADEQFF	TGTGCCAGCAGCTTAAGGCCTAGCGGTCCCCAAGCAGATGAGCAGTTCTTC
TRBV19	-	-	16	TRBJ1-1	CASSIPYRDGDTEAFF	TGTGCCAGTAGTATCCCTTACAGGGATGGGGACACTGAAGCTTTCTTT
TRBV11-3	-	-	14	TRBJ2-3	CASSLGQGTDTQYF	TGTGCCAGCAGCTTAGGGCAGGGAACAGATACGCAGTATTTT